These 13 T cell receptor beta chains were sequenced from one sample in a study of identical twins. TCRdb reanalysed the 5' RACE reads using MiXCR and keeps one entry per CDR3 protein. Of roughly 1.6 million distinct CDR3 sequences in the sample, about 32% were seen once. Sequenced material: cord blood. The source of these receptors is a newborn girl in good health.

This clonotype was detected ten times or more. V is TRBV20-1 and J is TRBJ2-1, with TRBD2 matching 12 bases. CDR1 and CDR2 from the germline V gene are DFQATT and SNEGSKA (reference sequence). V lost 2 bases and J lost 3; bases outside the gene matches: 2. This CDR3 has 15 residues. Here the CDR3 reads CSARLAGGIYNEQFF. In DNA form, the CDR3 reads TGCAGTGCTAGACTAGCGGGAGGGATCTACAATGAGCAGTTCTTC.

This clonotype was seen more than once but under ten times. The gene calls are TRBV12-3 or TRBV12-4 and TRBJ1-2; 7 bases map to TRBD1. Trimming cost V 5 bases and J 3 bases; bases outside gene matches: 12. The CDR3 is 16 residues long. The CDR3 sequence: CASSDRDRARYYGYTF. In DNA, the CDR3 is TGTGCCAGCAGTGACCGGGACAGAGCGCGATACTATGGCTACACCTTC.

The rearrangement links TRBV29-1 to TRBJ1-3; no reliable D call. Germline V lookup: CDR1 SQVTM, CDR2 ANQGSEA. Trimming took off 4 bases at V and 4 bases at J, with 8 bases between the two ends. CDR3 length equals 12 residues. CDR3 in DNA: TGCAGCGTTGGAGACCCAGGAAACACCATATATTTT. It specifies CSVGDPGNTIYF.

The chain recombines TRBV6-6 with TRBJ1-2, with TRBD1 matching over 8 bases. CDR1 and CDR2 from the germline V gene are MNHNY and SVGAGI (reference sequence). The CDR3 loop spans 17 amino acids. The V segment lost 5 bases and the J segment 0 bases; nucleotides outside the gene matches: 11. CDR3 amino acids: CASSRQGLDPPNYGYTF. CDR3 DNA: TGTGCCAGCAGTCGACAGGGGCTCGACCCCCCTAACTATGGCTACACCTTC.

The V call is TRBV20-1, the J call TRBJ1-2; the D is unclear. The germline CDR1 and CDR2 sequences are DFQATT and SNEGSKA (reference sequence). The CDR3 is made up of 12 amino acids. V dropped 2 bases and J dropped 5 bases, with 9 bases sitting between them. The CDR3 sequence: CSARPHPYGYTF. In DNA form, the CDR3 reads TGCAGTGCTAGACCCCACCCATATGGCTACACCTTC.

The CDR3 loop is CASSLSGTSGTTDTQYF. CDR3 bases: TGTGCCAGCAGCCTTTCCGGGACTAGCGGGACCACAGATACGCAGTATTTT. The chain combines TRBV3-1 with TRBJ2-3; 13 bases map to TRBD2. The V and J ends lost 4 bases and 2 bases, in that order; junction bases with no gene match: 6. The CDR3 runs 17 residues. The V gene's germline CDR1 is LGHDT and CDR2 YNNKEL (reference sequence).

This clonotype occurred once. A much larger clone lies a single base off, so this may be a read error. The CDR3 coding sequence is TGCAGCGTTGAAGGTCCAGAGGGGACCCAGTACTTC. Amino acids: CSVEGPEGTQYF. The gene calls are TRBV29-1 and TRBJ2-7, with a tentative D call TRBD2 (5 bases). Matching the DNA end better, TRBJ2-5 makes the J call doubtful. Germline lookup yields CDR1 SQVTM and CDR2 ANQGSEA. The CDR3 spans 12 residues.

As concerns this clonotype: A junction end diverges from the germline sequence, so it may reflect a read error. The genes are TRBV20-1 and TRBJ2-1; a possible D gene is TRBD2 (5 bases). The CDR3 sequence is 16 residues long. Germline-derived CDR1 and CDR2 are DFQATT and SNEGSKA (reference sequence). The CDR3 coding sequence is TGCAGTGCTGGACTGTCCGGTTGGAGCTCCTACAACGAGCAGTTCTTC. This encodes CSAGLSGWSSYNEQFF.

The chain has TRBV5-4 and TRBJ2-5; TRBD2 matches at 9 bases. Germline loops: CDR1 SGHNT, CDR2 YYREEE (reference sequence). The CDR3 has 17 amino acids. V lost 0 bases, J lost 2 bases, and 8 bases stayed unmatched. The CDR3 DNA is TGTGCCAGCAGCTTGGGGCTAGCGGGGCCTATACAAGAGACCCAGTACTTC. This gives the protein CASSLGLAGPIQETQYF.

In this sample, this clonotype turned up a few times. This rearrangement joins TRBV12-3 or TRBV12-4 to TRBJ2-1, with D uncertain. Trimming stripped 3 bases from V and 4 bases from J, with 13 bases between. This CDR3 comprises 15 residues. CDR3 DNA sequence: TGTGCCAGCAGTTTCCGGACGGCGATATACAATGAGCAGTTCTTC. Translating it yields CASSFRTAIYNEQFF.

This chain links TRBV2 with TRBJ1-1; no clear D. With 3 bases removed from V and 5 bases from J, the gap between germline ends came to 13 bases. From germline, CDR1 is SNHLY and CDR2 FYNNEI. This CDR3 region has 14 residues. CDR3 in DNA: TGTGCCAGCAGTGATCCTTCCGGGAGTACTGAAGCTTTCTTT. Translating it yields CASSDPSGSTEAFF.

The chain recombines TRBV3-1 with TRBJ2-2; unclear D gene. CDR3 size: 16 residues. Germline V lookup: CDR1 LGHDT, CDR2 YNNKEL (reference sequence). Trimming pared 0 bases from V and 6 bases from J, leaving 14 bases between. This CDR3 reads CASSQDLPSVAGELFF. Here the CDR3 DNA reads TGTGCCAGCAGCCAAGATCTCCCCTCAGTGGCCGGGGAGCTGTTTTTT.

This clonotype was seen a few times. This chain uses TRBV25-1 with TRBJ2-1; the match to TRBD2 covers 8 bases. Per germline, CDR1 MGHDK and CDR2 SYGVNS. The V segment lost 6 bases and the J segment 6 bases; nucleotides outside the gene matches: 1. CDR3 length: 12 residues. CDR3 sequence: CASRGTSNEQFF. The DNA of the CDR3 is TGTGCCAGCAGGGGGACTAGCAATGAGCAGTTCTTC. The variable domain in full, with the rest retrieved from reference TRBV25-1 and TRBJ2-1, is EADIYQTPRYLVIGTGKKITLECSQTMGHDKMYWYQQDPGMELHLIHYSYGVNSTEKGDLSSESTVSRIRTEHFPLTLESARPSHTSQYLCASRGTSNEQFFGPGTRLTVL.